Below, 26 T cell receptor beta chains from the same sample are listed, as sequenced in a study of blood T cell repertoires in COVID-19. Method: immunoSEQ multiplex PCR; TCRdb's copy keeps in-frame clones and lacks some. The sample contains more than 300,000 clones, approximately 88% of which appear only once. The specimen sequenced was peripheral blood. All receptors come from a woman in her twenties or thirties with COVID-19, enrolled during active disease.

The chain links TRBV30 to TRBJ1-2; tentative D call: TRBD1 (6 bases). Trimming cost V 4 bases and J 8 bases, with 17 bases left between them. Germline V gene lookup returns CDR1 GTSNPN and CDR2 SVGIG (reference sequence). This CDR3 spans 13 amino acids. CDR3 sequence (DNA): TGTGCCTGGACTCCAGGACAGATTGGCGGCTACACCTTC. Its protein is CAWTPGQIGGYTF.

V usage is TRBV5-1 and J usage is TRBJ2-5, with 7 bases matching TRBD1. Trimming cost V 4 bases and J 2 bases; bases outside gene matches: 2. Germline V gene sequence: CDR1 SGHRS, CDR2 YFSETQ. This CDR3 has 13 amino acids. CDR3 coding DNA: TGCGCCAGCAGCGTGGGACAGCAAGAGACCCAGTACTTC. It encodes CASSVGQQETQYF.

CDR3 nucleotide sequence: TGTGCCAGCAGCACCGGGACAGCACCCGGGTACGAGCAGTACTTC. Its protein is CASSTGTAPGYEQYF. The chain links TRBV6-5 to TRBJ2-7; TRBD1 aligns across 7 bases. Losses at the gene ends were 6 bases for V and 4 bases for J; bases not matched to a gene: 12. CDR3 size: 15 residues. The V gene's germline CDR1 is MNHEY and CDR2 SVGAGI.

The rearrangement joins TRBV7-2 to TRBJ2-3; D is perhaps TRBD1 (5 bases). This CDR3 is 16 amino acids long. CDR1 is SGHTA, CDR2 FQGNSA, per germline. V shed 4 bases and J shed 2 bases, with 16 bases lying between them. The CDR3 DNA is TGTGCCAGCAGCTCGCGATCAGGGAAATACACAGATACGCAGTATTTT. Its protein product is CASSSRSGKYTDTQYF.

This chain links TRBV25-1 with TRBJ2-2; 7 nucleotides align to TRBD1. The germline V gene has CDR1 MGHDK and CDR2 SYGVNS. CDR3 length: 14 amino acids. V lost 7 bases, J lost 1 base, and 3 bases stayed unmatched. DNA for the CDR3: TGTGCCAGCACCTGGACAGGGAACACCGGGGAGCTGTTTTTT. Amino acid sequence: CASTWTGNTGELFF.

The gene calls are TRBV5-6 and TRBJ1-2, with TRBD1 as a possible D gene (6 bases). V dropped 3 bases and J dropped 6 bases, with 9 bases sitting between them. The CDR3 runs to 12 residues. Germline V CDR1 and CDR2: SGHDT, YYEEEE. The DNA of the CDR3 is TGTGCCAGCAGCTGGGGGCGGGATGGCTACACCTTC. Translating it yields CASSWGRDGYTF.

This CDR3 reads CASSGDRGRNQPQHF. The CDR3 DNA is TGTGCCAGCAGCGGAGACAGGGGCCGCAATCAGCCCCAGCATTTT. The chain links TRBV2 to TRBJ1-5, with 8 bases matching TRBD1. Per germline, CDR1 SNHLY and CDR2 FYNNEI. Unmatched junction bases numbered 6, after V lost 6 bases and J lost 2 bases. This CDR3 comprises 15 residues.

CDR3 bases: TGTGCCAGCAGCACTCCCTGGGCAGGGGAGAAGAATGGCTACACCTTC. Residues: CASSTPWAGEKNGYTF. The chain carries TRBV5-8 and TRBJ1-2; tentative D call: TRBD1 (6 bases). With 4 bases removed from V and 6 bases from J, the gap between germline ends came to 22 bases. The germline gives CDR1 SGHTS, CDR2 YDEGEE. CDR3 size: 16 residues.

V usage is TRBV6-5 and J usage is TRBJ1-2; 10 bases align to TRBD1. The CDR3 consists of 15 residues. Trimming cost V 6 bases and J 6 bases; bases outside gene matches: 10. Germline-derived CDR1 and CDR2 are MNHEY and SVGAGI. As DNA, the CDR3 is TGTGCCAGCAGAACCCGACAGGGGGCCGCGGATGGCTACACCTTC. Amino acid sequence: CASRTRQGAADGYTF.

In DNA form, the CDR3 reads TGTGCCAGCTCACCCCGAGTGGTGCTCTTCTTTCGCTCCTACAATGAGCAGTTCTTC. Amino acids: CASSPRVVLFFRSYNEQFF. This chain links TRBV18 with TRBJ2-1; D unclear. Looked up from germline, CDR1 is KGHSH and CDR2 is LQKENI. CDR3 length equals 19 residues. V lost 3 bases to trimming and J lost 0 bases, with 21 bases between them.

This clone showed up just once. V gene TRBV2 combines with J gene TRBJ1-1; TRBD1 aligns across 7 bases. CDR3 length: 15 residues. J lost 4 bases, V lost 2 bases, and 7 bases had no gene match. The germline V gene encodes CDR1 SNHLY and CDR2 FYNNEI. The CDR3 sequence: CASSETRGLSTEAFF. CDR3 coding DNA: TGTGCCAGCAGTGAAACCAGGGGGTTGTCCACTGAAGCTTTCTTT. Filled out from reference TRBV2 and TRBJ1-1, the complete variable domain reads EPEVTQTPSHQVTQMGQEVILRCVPISNHLYFYWYRQILGQKVEFLVSFYNNEISEKSEIFDDQFSVERPDGSNFTLKIRSTKLEDSAMYFCASSETRGLSTEAFFGQGTRLTVV.

V and J are TRBV7-9 and TRBJ2-3; 9 bases are shared with TRBD1. The CDR3 contains 13 residues. V gave up 6 bases and J gave up 6 bases; unmatched junction bases: 4. Germline V gene lookup returns CDR1 SEHNR and CDR2 FQNEAQ (reference sequence). Written as DNA, the CDR3 is TGTGCCAGCAGGGGGACAGGGATTGATACGCAGTATTTT. Residues: CASRGTGIDTQYF.

The chain couples TRBV2 to TRBJ1-5; D unresolved. Trimming shortened V by 8 bases and J by 5 bases, and 13 bases separated the two germline ends. CDR1 and CDR2 (germline): SNHLY, FYNNEI. CDR3 length: 13 residues. CDR3 protein: CASDRERDQPQHF. CDR3 sequence (DNA): TGTGCCAGCGATAGGGAGAGGGATCAGCCCCAGCATTTT.

The genes are TRBV4-1 and TRBJ1-4, with TRBD1 matching 9 bases. The CDR3 runs to 15 residues. V shed 0 bases and J 4 bases; nucleotides not matched to a gene: 0. Germline assignment: CDR1 MGHRA and CDR2 YSYEKL. The CDR3, as DNA: TGCGCCAGCAGCCAAGAGACAGGGGGTAATGAAAAACTGTTTTTT. Residues: CASSQETGGNEKLFF.

This chain joins TRBV15 and TRBJ1-4; D uncertain. The V end lost 0 bases, the J end lost 8 bases, and 22 bases lay between the germline ends. There are 18 residues in the CDR3. Germline CDR1 reads LNHNV; CDR2 reads YYDKDF (reference sequence). The CDR3 region is CATSRDLSVSAEGEKLFF. The CDR3 region has the DNA TGTGCCACCAGCAGAGATCTCTCGGTATCGGCGGAGGGAGAAAAACTGTTTTTT. Full variable domain (missing parts from reference TRBV15 and TRBJ1-4): DAMVIQNPRYQVTQFGKPVTLSCSQTLNHNVMYWYQQKSSQAPKLLFHYYDKDFNNEADTPDNFQSRRPNTSFCFLDIRSPGLGDTAMYLCATSRDLSVSAEGEKLFFGSGTQLSVL.

This sequence joins TRBV3-1 (or the pseudogene TRBV3-2) and TRBJ2-5, with TRBD2 identical over 14 bases. CDR3 length: 16 residues. Germline CDR1 is LGHDT and CDR2 is YNNKEL (reference sequence). V was clipped by 4 bases and J by 4 bases; unmatched bases: 5. The CDR3 loop reads CASSPRLAGGGETQYF. DNA of the CDR3: TGTGCCAGCAGCCCCCGACTAGCGGGGGGGGGAGAGACCCAGTACTTC.

The rearrangement uses TRBV5-4 and TRBJ2-5; 8 nucleotides agree with TRBD2. The CDR3 is 15 amino acids. The germline gives CDR1 SGHNT, CDR2 YYREEE (reference sequence). V lost 1 base to trimming and J lost 2 bases; unmatched junction nucleotides: 4. This CDR3 is CASSLRAGVQETQYF. CDR3 sequence (DNA): TGTGCCAGCAGCTTGCGAGCGGGAGTACAAGAGACCCAGTACTTC.

The CDR3 here is CATREGKATF. CDR3 coding DNA: TGTGCCACACGGGAGGGTAAGGCGACCTTC. The V call is TRBV6-5, the J call TRBJ1-2; D gene uncertain. Per germline, CDR1 MNHEY and CDR2 SVGAGI. This CDR3 spans 10 amino acids. The V and J ends lost 10 bases and 14 bases respectively, with 17 bases between them.

The sample holds a few counts of this clone. The chain carries TRBV6-5 and TRBJ2-2; TRBD2 is a possible D gene (7 bases). The CDR3 spans 16 residues. Trimming removed 0 bases from V and 5 bases from J, with 13 bases in between. Germline CDR1 reads MNHEY; CDR2 reads SVGAGI. The CDR3 loop is CASSYSGGAGTGELFF. The CDR3 DNA sequence: TGTGCCAGCAGTTACTCGGGGGGGGCAGGGACCGGGGAGCTGTTTTTT.

J is TRBJ1-5 and V is TRBV2; 7 bases fit TRBD1. J was trimmed by 4 bases and V by 5 bases; bases with no gene match: 5. There are 14 residues in the CDR3. Germline V gene lookup returns CDR1 SNHLY and CDR2 FYNNEI. In nucleotides, the CDR3 is TGTGCCAGCAGTTCACAGGGGAGAAATCAGCCCCAGCATTTT. This encodes CASSSQGRNQPQHF.

V usage is TRBV19 and J usage is TRBJ1-1; D call uncertain. There are 13 residues in the CDR3. The germline V gene has CDR1 LNHDA and CDR2 SQIVND (reference sequence). Trimming removed 2 bases from V and 1 base from J, with 5 bases in between. The CDR3 loop reads CASSISRNTEAFF. CDR3 nucleotide sequence: TGTGCCAGTAGTATATCGAGGAACACTGAAGCTTTCTTT.

The chain recombines TRBV6-2 or TRBV6-3 with TRBJ2-3, with D possibly matching TRBD1 (5 bases). Germline CDR1 is MNHEY and CDR2 is SVGEGT. The CDR3 spans 14 residues. V lost 4 bases, J lost 0 bases, and 8 bases lay in between. CDR3 loop: CASSWGRSTDTQYF. Here the CDR3 DNA reads TGTGCCAGCAGTTGGGGCAGAAGCACAGATACGCAGTATTTT.

The gene calls are TRBV11-1 and TRBJ1-1, with D possibly TRBD1 on 5 matching bases. The CDR3 runs to 13 residues. V was shortened by 7 bases and J by 0 bases, with 9 bases between the two germline ends. The germline CDR1 and CDR2 sequences are SGHAT and FQDESV (reference sequence). CDR3 amino acids: CASTRGMNTEAFF. The CDR3 nucleotides are TGTGCCAGCACAAGGGGTATGAACACTGAAGCTTTCTTT.

There are a few counts of this clone. The chain recombines TRBV5-1 with TRBJ2-3; 8 bases align to TRBD2. The J segment lost 2 bases and the V segment lost 2 bases, leaving 7 bases of the junction unmatched. The CDR3 is 16 residues long. Germline V gene lookup returns CDR1 SGHRS and CDR2 YFSETQ. In DNA form, the CDR3 reads TGCGCCAGCAGCTTTGGACGGGGGGGCCTCACAGATACGCAGTATTTT. It specifies CASSFGRGGLTDTQYF.

Notes on this clone: Other DNA sequences in the sample encode the same CDR3. This chain connects TRBV12-3 or TRBV12-4 to TRBJ1-1; TRBD1 matches 7 bases. V lost 6 bases, J lost 8 bases, and 3 bases stayed unmatched. This CDR3 spans 11 amino acids. Here the CDR3 reads CASSQTGEAFF. The CDR3 coding sequence is TGTGCCAGCAGCCAGACAGGGGAAGCTTTCTTT.

The chain links TRBV11-1 to TRBJ2-2; 8 bases fit TRBD1. The CDR3 is 15 amino acids. Germline V gene sequence: CDR1 SGHAT, CDR2 FQDESV (reference sequence). Unmatched junction bases numbered 5, after V lost 3 bases and J lost 5 bases. CDR3 sequence (DNA): TGTGCCAGCAGCTTCCAGGGGGCGCAAACCGGGGAGCTGTTTTTT. Protein: CASSFQGAQTGELFF.